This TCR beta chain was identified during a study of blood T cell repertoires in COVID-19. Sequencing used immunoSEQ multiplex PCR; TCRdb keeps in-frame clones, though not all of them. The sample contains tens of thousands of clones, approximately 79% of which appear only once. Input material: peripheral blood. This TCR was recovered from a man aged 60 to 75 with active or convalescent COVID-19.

CDR3 sequence reads: CASSPGGHEQFF. The CDR3 DNA reads TGTGCCAGCAGCCCTGGTGGCCATGAGCAGTTCTTC. This rearrangement joins TRBV9 to TRBJ2-1, with unresolved D. V was trimmed by 4 bases and J by 8 bases, leaving 10 bases between them. CDR1 and CDR2 from the germline V gene are SGDLS and YYNGEE. The length of the CDR3 is 12 residues. Complete variable domain (other parts from reference TRBV9 and TRBJ2-1): DSGVTQTPKHLITATGQRVTLRCSPRSGDLSVYWYQQSLDQGLQFLIQYYNGEERAKGNILERFSAQQFPDLHSELNLSSLELGDSALYFCASSPGGHEQFFGPGTRLTVL.